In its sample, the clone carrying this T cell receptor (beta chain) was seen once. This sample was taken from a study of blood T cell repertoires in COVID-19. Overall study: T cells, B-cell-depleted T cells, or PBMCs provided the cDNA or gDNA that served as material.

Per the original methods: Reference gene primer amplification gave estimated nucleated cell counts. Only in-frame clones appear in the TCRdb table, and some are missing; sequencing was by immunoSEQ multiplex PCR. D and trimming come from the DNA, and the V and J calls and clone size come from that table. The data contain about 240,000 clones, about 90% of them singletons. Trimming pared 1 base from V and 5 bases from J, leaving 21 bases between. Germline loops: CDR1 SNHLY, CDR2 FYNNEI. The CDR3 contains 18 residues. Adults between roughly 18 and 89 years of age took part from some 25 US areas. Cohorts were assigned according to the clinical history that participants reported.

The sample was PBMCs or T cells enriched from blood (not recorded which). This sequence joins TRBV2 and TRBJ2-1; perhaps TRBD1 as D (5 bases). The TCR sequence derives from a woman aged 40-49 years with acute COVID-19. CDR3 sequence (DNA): TGTGCCAGCAGTGAAGGTGCTGGGGCGACTCTCATTAACAATGAGCAGTTCTTC. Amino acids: CASSEGAGATLINNEQFF.